A selection of T cell receptor beta chains follows, all from one sample in a study of CD8 T cells in ankylosing spondylitis. Each CDR3 protein gets one entry after TCRdb re-called the 5' RACE reads with MiXCR. The sample yields around 450,000 distinct CDR3 sequences, 25% to 30% seen once. The sequencing sample was made of blood, either unsorted or a sorted T cell fraction (not recorded which). The receptors here all came from a male donor with ankylosing spondylitis. Both conserved end residues are trimmed from each CDR3.

v_gene	CDR3aa
TRBV24-1	ATGQGGSTGELF
TRBV6-4	ASSRTSGYNEQF
TRBV20-1	SASKVGETQY
TRBV7-2	ASSGTGGVQPQH
TRBV10-3	AISEPSGNYEQY
TRBV2	ASSEGGSSYEQY
TRBV24-1	ATSDAGQGSDWTEAF
TRBV5-6	ASSLDPGLADNEQF
TRBV3-1	ASSRQDRGRKTEAF
TRBV29-1	SVGGDRAYEQY
TRBV12-3/TRBV12-4	ASRPGLAGVRDTQY
TRBV3-1	ASSQLGEDTQY
TRBV24-1	ATSQTGYEQY
TRBV6-2/TRBV6-3	ASSYWNEQF
TRBV11-3	ASSLGGLAVLYGEQF
TRBV7-9	ASSLAGGSSLGQY
TRBV24-1	ATSMFSYNEQF
TRBV3-1	ASSQAADGNQPQH
TRBV30	AWSGTGGLDYGYT
TRBV7-2	ASSPSGGETQY
TRBV5-1	ASSLNLRDGNEKLF
TRBV3-1	ASSRWTSGPQETQY
TRBV12-3/TRBV12-4	ASSYRGRLGNTIY
TRBV20-1	SAPGFDYGYT
TRBV19	ASSNSGTGDYEQY
TRBV12-3/TRBV12-4	ASRDIITGELF